The rows below give T cell receptor beta chains drawn from one sample of a study of CD8 T cells in ankylosing spondylitis. TCRdb reprocessed the 5' RACE reads via MiXCR and lists one record per CDR3 protein. Among about 240,000 distinct CDR3 sequences listed, 7% to 10% were seen once. The sample consisted of blood, either unsorted or a sorted T cell fraction (not recorded which). These receptors were taken from a female donor with ankylosing spondylitis or in good health (not recorded which). The CDR3 runs from the conserved cysteine through the conserved F or W. A D gene is named only where the DNA matches it firmly. Only some rows state a clone size, as once, few, many or a class for expanded clones.

abundance	d_gene	v_gene	j_gene	CDR3aa	CDR3nt
many	-	TRBV29-1	TRBJ2-5	CSACRSAETQYF	TGCAGCGCCTGTCGGTCAGCGGAGACCCAGTACTTC
many	-	TRBV20-1	TRBJ2-3	CSATPGTGSTDTQYF	TGCAGTGCGACGCCCGGGACGGGAAGCACAGATACGCAGTATTTT
many	-	TRBV29-1	TRBJ2-1	CSAAPGPAAYNEQFF	TGCAGCGCCGCCCCCGGACCGGCGGCCTACAATGAGCAGTTCTTC
many	TRBD1	TRBV20-1	TRBJ2-7	CSARGPGQAFGQYF	TGCAGTGCTAGGGGACCGGGACAGGCTTTCGGACAGTACTTC
few	TRBD2	TRBV11-2	TRBJ2-1	CASSPYGTSGGPYNEQFF	TGTGCCAGCAGCCCCTACGGAACTAGCGGTGGACCCTACAATGAGCAGTTCTTC
-	TRBD2	TRBV7-2	TRBJ2-7	CASSRSGTSGHYEQYF	TGTGCCAGCAGCCGATCCGGGACTAGCGGGCATTACGAGCAGTACTTC
many	-	TRBV19	TRBJ2-1	CASSIPFSSSYNEQFF	TGTGCCAGTAGTATCCCCTTCTCGAGCTCCTACAATGAGCAGTTCTTC
many	-	TRBV20-1	TRBJ1-4	CSARDKGPINEKLFF	TGCAGTGCTAGAGATAAGGGTCCGATTAATGAAAAACTGTTTTTT
many	-	TRBV4-3	TRBJ2-3	CASSQDGGITDTQYF	TGCGCCAGCAGCCAAGATGGGGGAATCACAGATACGCAGTATTTT
many	TRBD1	TRBV27	TRBJ1-4	CASSSDRGRLEKLFF	TGTGCCAGCAGTTCCGACAGGGGGCGCTTAGAAAAACTGTTTTTT
many	-	TRBV28	TRBJ2-7	CASSPRRFPPYEQYF	TGTGCCAGCAGTCCCCGGAGGTTCCCTCCCTACGAGCAGTACTTC
many	-	TRBV5-1	TRBJ2-1	CASSFSGAANGQFF	TGCGCCAGCAGCTTTAGCGGAGCGGCAAACGGGCAGTTCTTC
few	-	TRBV6-5	TRBJ1-1	CASSYGPGTEAFF	TGTGCCAGCAGTTACGGGCCCGGGACTGAAGCTTTCTTT
-	-	TRBV6-5	TRBJ2-2	CASSRTLVSGELFF	TGTGCCAGCAGCCGAACGTTGGTGTCGGGGGAGCTGTTTTTT
many	TRBD2	TRBV7-2	TRBJ2-3	CASSISGSADTQYF	TGTGCCAGCAGCATAAGCGGGAGTGCAGATACGCAGTATTTT
-	TRBD1	TRBV5-1	TRBJ2-5	CASSLWGQGGQETQYF	TGCGCCAGCAGCTTGTGGGGACAGGGTGGCCAAGAGACCCAGTACTTC
many	-	TRBV6-2/TRBV6-3	TRBJ2-5	CASNDGGDTETQYF	TGTGCCAGCAACGACGGGGGAGATACGGAGACCCAGTACTTC
few	-	TRBV7-2	TRBJ1-5	CASSLGGGPQPQHF	TGTGCCAGCAGCTTAGGCGGGGGGCCTCAGCCCCAGCATTTT
few	-	TRBV7-2	TRBJ2-5	CASSLVLGPEETQYF	TGTGCCAGCAGCTTAGTGTTAGGGCCTGAAGAGACCCAGTACTTC
many	TRBD1	TRBV19	TRBJ1-1	CASSIPTGVGTEAFF	TGTGCCAGTAGTATCCCGACAGGGGTTGGGACTGAAGCTTTCTTT
-	TRBD2	TRBV7-2	TRBJ2-7	CASSLATSVGRIVYEQYF	TGTGCCAGCAGCTTAGCGACTAGCGTGGGGCGAATCGTCTACGAGCAGTACTTC
many	-	TRBV12-3/TRBV12-4	TRBJ1-1	CASRGALNTEAFF	TGTGCCAGCCGGGGAGCTCTGAACACTGAAGCTTTCTTT
many	TRBD2	TRBV18	TRBJ2-3	CASSRPGTPRGLSAGGPSTDTQYF	TGTGCCAGCTCCCGTCCTGGGACCCCTCGGGGCCTATCAGCGGGAGGGCCGAGCACAGATACGCAGTATTTT
many	-	TRBV20-1	TRBJ2-7	CSARGRGQNTPTEQYF	TGCAGTGCTAGAGGCCGAGGACAGAACACTCCTACCGAGCAGTACTTC
many	TRBD2	TRBV29-1	TRBJ2-5	CSVERLAVRVQETQYF	TGCAGCGTTGAGCGACTAGCGGTTAGGGTCCAAGAGACCCAGTACTTC
-	-	TRBV6-6	TRBJ2-3	CASSPPSDNTQYF	TGTGCCAGCAGTCCCCCTAGTGACAATACGCAGTATTTT
many	-	TRBV6-2/TRBV6-3	TRBJ1-2	CASSSGQPVYGYTF	TGTGCCAGCAGTTCCGGACAGCCCGTCTATGGCTACACCTTC
few	TRBD1	TRBV5-1	TRBJ2-7	CASSSRQGNYEQYF	TGCGCCAGCAGTTCTCGACAGGGTAACTACGAGCAGTACTTC
many	-	TRBV6-1	TRBJ2-2	CASSEALGTGELFF	TGTGCCAGCAGTGAAGCCCTGGGCACCGGGGAGCTGTTTTTT
many	-	TRBV20-1	TRBJ2-1	CSARPRVNEQFF	TGCAGTGCTAGGCCCAGGGTCAATGAGCAGTTCTTC
many	TRBD2	TRBV5-1	TRBJ2-3	CASSLRLAGSGDTQYF	TGCGCCAGCAGCTTGAGGCTAGCGGGTTCGGGAGATACGCAGTATTTT
few	TRBD1	TRBV7-9	TRBJ1-1	CASSLIGTGNTEAFF	TGTGCCAGCAGCTTAATAGGGACAGGGAACACTGAAGCTTTCTTT
-	TRBD2	TRBV15	TRBJ2-1	CATSKAGLGYNEQFF	TGTGCCACCAGCAAAGCGGGACTGGGGTACAATGAGCAGTTCTTC
many	TRBD1	TRBV10-3	TRBJ2-3	CASLRDRGRDTQYF	TGTGCTTCACTTCGGGACAGGGGACGAGATACGCAGTATTTT
many	TRBD2	TRBV27	TRBJ2-2	CASSPGTSGPNTGELFF	TGTGCCAGCAGTCCTGGGACTAGCGGGCCGAACACCGGGGAGCTGTTTTTT
few	-	TRBV5-5	TRBJ1-1	CASSLRLRPGTGSEAFF	TGTGCCAGCAGCTTGAGGCTGAGGCCTGGGACGGGGTCCGAAGCTTTCTTT
many	-	TRBV24-1	TRBJ2-1	CATSDAPRGNEQFF	TGTGCCACCAGTGATGCCCCCAGGGGCAATGAGCAGTTCTTC
many	-	TRBV30	TRBJ2-3	CAWSRGETDTQYF	TGTGCCTGGAGTCGCGGTGAGACAGATACGCAGTATTTT
few	TRBD1	TRBV6-1	TRBJ2-1	CASRLSRQGVNEQFF	TGTGCCAGCAGGCTCTCTCGACAGGGTGTAAATGAGCAGTTCTTC
few	TRBD2	TRBV20-1	TRBJ2-2	CSARGASGRINTGELFF	TGCAGTGCTAGAGGGGCTAGCGGGAGAATTAACACCGGGGAGCTGTTTTTT
many	-	TRBV29-1	TRBJ2-3	CSVEEAAQYF	TGCAGCGTTGAAGAGGCTGCGCAGTATTTT
many	-	TRBV20-1	TRBJ1-2	CSATGFGGYTF	TGCAGTGCTACAGGGTTCGGGGGCTACACCTTC
many	-	TRBV10-3	TRBJ2-3	CAISEGGSTDTQYF	TGTGCCATCAGTGAGGGCGGAAGCACAGATACGCAGTATTTT
many	TRBD2	TRBV29-1	TRBJ2-3	CSGRLAGKSDTQYF	TGCAGCGGCCGACTAGCGGGAAAGTCAGATACGCAGTATTTT
many	-	TRBV4-3	TRBJ2-1	CASSQEEGAGESNEQFF	TGCGCCAGCAGCCAAGAAGAGGGGGCGGGAGAGTCCAATGAGCAGTTCTTC
many	-	TRBV6-5	TRBJ2-6	CASSYIRAAGANVLTF	TGTGCCAGCAGTTACATTCGAGCGGCCGGGGCCAACGTCCTGACTTTC
many	-	TRBV28	TRBJ1-1	CASSLKVNIEAFF	TGTGCCAGCAGTTTAAAAGTGAACATTGAAGCTTTCTTT
-	TRBD2	TRBV7-3	TRBJ2-1	CASSLTSGKGNEQFF	TGTGCCAGCAGCTTAACCAGCGGGAAGGGGAATGAGCAGTTCTTC
many	-	TRBV7-2	TRBJ2-2	CASSLSGPGNGELFF	TGTGCCAGCAGCTTATCGGGTCCGGGGAATGGGGAGCTGTTTTTT
-	-	TRBV7-9	TRBJ1-4	CASSLAAGRNEKLFF	TGTGCCAGCAGCTTAGCGGCAGGAAGGAATGAAAAACTGTTTTTT
many	TRBD1	TRBV12-3/TRBV12-4	TRBJ2-2	CASRETGVTTGELFF	TGTGCCAGCAGAGAGACAGGGGTTACCACCGGGGAGCTGTTTTTT
many	-	TRBV10-3	TRBJ2-1	CAISASGLGSYNEQFF	TGTGCCATCAGCGCGTCCGGGTTAGGGAGTTACAATGAGCAGTTCTTC
-	TRBD2	TRBV28	TRBJ2-1	CASSPRRASGRNEQFF	TGTGCCAGCAGCCCGCGGCGGGCTAGCGGGAGGAATGAGCAGTTCTTC
many	TRBD1	TRBV20-1	TRBJ2-7	CSAEDRGDWEQYF	TGCAGTGCCGAGGACAGGGGGGACTGGGAGCAGTACTTC
many	-	TRBV11-1	TRBJ2-5	CASSLSSDNAQVETQYF	TGTGCCAGCAGCTTATCTTCCGATAATGCACAAGTTGAGACCCAGTACTTC
many	-	TRBV20-1	TRBJ2-7	CSARDYGAPSSYEQYF	TGCAGTGCTAGAGATTACGGTGCGCCTAGCTCCTACGAGCAGTACTTC
many	-	TRBV7-2	TRBJ2-7	CASSLFKAPTEQYF	TGTGCCAGCAGCTTATTCAAAGCTCCGACCGAGCAGTACTTC